The TCR beta chain under discussion was sequenced for a study of blood T cell repertoires in COVID-19. V lost 0 bases and J 2 bases, leaving 6 bases between the germline ends. This CDR3 is built from 14 residues. The germline V gene encodes CDR1 SGHDT and CDR2 YYEEEE. Original handling: Amplification of reference gene primers was used by the study to estimate nucleated cell counts. Sequencing used immunoSEQ multiplex PCR; TCRdb keeps in-frame clones, though not all of them. Clone size and V and J calls were adopted from that table, with D and trimming inferred from the DNA. The repertoire consists of some 120,000 clones, with 80% to 85% occurring once and the leading ten covering 15% to 20%.

The chain carries TRBV5-6 and TRBJ1-5, with a tentative D call TRBD1 (5 bases). The clonotype comes from a man aged 25 to 40 who had recovered from COVID-19. Sequenced: PBMCs or T cells enriched from blood (not recorded which). The CDR3 loop is CASSLGGGNQPQHF. CDR3 in DNA: TGTGCCAGCAGCTTGGGGGGGGGCAATCAGCCCCAGCATTTT.